This section outlines one T cell receptor beta chain sequence together with its context. Its antigen is undetermined. The data were obtained in a study of shared clonotypes between healthy human individuals. About the study: Three plates were used per donor for CD4 naive, three for CD4 memory, two for CD8 naive and one for CD8 memory. Overall study results and limits: The authors expected sequencing depth to affect clonotype sharing among donors. Estimated richness values were generally larger in naive subsets than in memory subsets. The small donor group covered limited genetic and exposure diversity.

With V trimmed by 3 bases and J by 4 bases, 5 bases remained unmatched. This CDR3 has 15 amino acids. Germline V lookup: CDR1 MDHEN, CDR2 SYDVKM. Produced via immunoSEQ multiplex PCR; TCRdb's table is partial and in-frame only. The sample holds some 690,000 clones, 80% to 95% seen once. The TCR was taken from a man younger than 35 in good health. Some clones in this sample may be carry-over from other donors' samples. The sequencing input was memory CD8+ T cells from PBMCs. The subset here: CD45RO+ cells pooled with CCR7-negative TemRA cells. The chain is built from TRBV28 and TRBJ2-5, with 10 bases matching TRBD2. The CDR3 reads CASSFQAGGLETQYF. Written as DNA, the CDR3 is TGTGCCAGCAGTTTCCAAGCGGGAGGGTTAGAGACCCAGTACTTC.